What follows are 30 T cell receptor beta chains derived from one specimen sequenced in a study of OX40 agonist ivuxolimab in advanced cancers. Receptor libraries were prepared by the immunoSEQ multiplex PCR assay. TCRdb retrieved this table from immuneACCESS and kept in-frame rearrangements only. Not all clones are present; in checked studies, unresolved V genes account for under half, and no reason is known for the remainder. The sample yields tens of thousands of clones; more than 75% were counted once. The ten biggest clones cover over 10% of the sample. The sample here was CD4+ or CD8+ T cells sorted from blood, taken in a trial of the OX40 agonist ivuxolimab. The source of these receptors is an adult with an advanced solid tumor such as melanoma, head and neck, liver or kidney cancer.

The chain joins TRBV6-6 to TRBJ2-2; D call uncertain. V was trimmed by 3 bases and J by 0 bases, leaving 8 bases between them. The CDR3 has 15 amino acids. The germline gives CDR1 MNHNY, CDR2 SVGAGI (reference sequence). The CDR3 here is CASSYHETNTGELFF. CDR3 nucleotide sequence: TGTGCCAGCAGTTATCACGAGACGAACACCGGGGAGCTGTTTTTT.

This chain joins TRBV27 and TRBJ2-7; D is uncertain. This CDR3 contains 13 residues. Germline CDR1 is MNHEY and CDR2 is SMNVEV (reference sequence). Trimming removed 2 bases from V and 6 bases from J, with 11 bases in between. CDR3 in DNA: TGTGCCAGCAGTTTAGGGGTGGGCCTCGAGCAGTACTTC. Encoded protein: CASSLGVGLEQYF.

This clone was seen just once. CDR3 nucleotides: TGTGCCAGCACCTCACCGAGCGGGAGTACGGGGGAGCTGTTTTTT. This codes for CASTSPSGSTGELFF. The chain joins TRBV7-9 to TRBJ2-2; 8 positions agree with TRBD2. This CDR3 is built from 15 residues. CDR1 and CDR2 from the germline V gene are SEHNR and FQNEAQ (reference sequence). With 7 bases clipped from V and 8 bases from J, the junction kept 12 bases outside the gene matches. Full variable domain (outside the CDR3, taken from reference TRBV7-9 and TRBJ2-2): DTGVSQNPRHKITKRGQNVTFRCDPISEHNRLYWYRQTLGQGPEFLTYFQNEAQLEKSRLLSDRFSAERPKGSFSTLEIQRTEQGDSAMYLCASTSPSGSTGELFFGEGSRLTVL.

V is TRBV27 and J is TRBJ2-7; 14 bases match TRBD2. Trimming took 3 bases from V and 6 from J; bases not matched to a gene: 4. Per the germline V gene, CDR1 is MNHEY and CDR2 is SMNVEV (reference sequence). This CDR3 comprises 15 residues. The DNA for the CDR3 is TGTGCCAGCAGTTTGGGGACTAGCGGGAGTGGCGAGCAGTACTTC. This encodes CASSLGTSGSGEQYF.

V is TRBV4-3 and J is TRBJ1-2, with D tentatively TRBD1 (5 bases). The CDR3 sequence is 16 residues long. Trimming removed 0 bases from V and 4 bases from J, with 15 bases in between. CDR1 is LGHNA, CDR2 YSLEER, per germline. This CDR3 reads CASSQDTVGRGYGYTF. The CDR3 nucleotides are TGCGCCAGCAGCCAAGATACGGTGGGGCGCGGCTATGGCTACACCTTC.

The V call is TRBV14, the J call TRBJ2-7; D remains ambiguous. The germline V gene has CDR1 SGHDN and CDR2 FVKESK. The V and J ends lost 1 base and 2 bases respectively, with 15 bases between them. The CDR3 totals 16 residues. This CDR3 reads CASSQASGSHPYEQYF. The CDR3 coding sequence is TGTGCCAGCAGCCAAGCATCGGGTTCTCACCCCTACGAGCAGTACTTC.

The V and J genes are TRBV2 and TRBJ1-3, with D unclear. Germline CDR1 SNHLY, CDR2 FYNNEI. V lost 3 bases and J lost 0, with 9 bases in between. CDR3 length: 15 amino acids. The CDR3 region is CASSEGTFSGNTIYF. In DNA, the CDR3 is TGTGCCAGCAGTGAGGGTACCTTCTCTGGAAACACCATATATTTT. The entire variable domain, with the rest obtained from reference TRBV2 and TRBJ1-3, is as follows: EPEVTQTPSHQVTQMGQEVILRCVPISNHLYFYWYRQILGQKVEFLVSFYNNEISEKSEIFDDQFSVERPDGSNFTLKIRSTKLEDSAMYFCASSEGTFSGNTIYFGEGSWLTVV.

This sequence joins TRBV7-2 and TRBJ1-2; D call uncertain. Germline CDR1 is SGHTA and CDR2 is FQGNSA. CDR3 size: 13 residues. Trimming left V 6 bases short and J 4 bases short, with 12 bases between. CDR3 amino acids: CASRDHLLYGYTF. The CDR3 nucleotides read TGTGCCAGCAGAGACCACCTACTCTATGGCTACACCTTC.

The chain has TRBV28 and TRBJ2-1, with D perhaps matching TRBD1 (6 bases). This CDR3 is built from 16 residues. Per germline, CDR1 MDHEN and CDR2 SYDVKM. V was pared by 1 base and J by 4 bases, with 14 bases between. The CDR3 loop is CASSLFKQGAYNEQFF. CDR3 coding DNA: TGTGCCAGCAGTTTATTCAAACAGGGTGCATACAATGAGCAGTTCTTC.

This chain links TRBV5-1 with TRBJ2-2; D is perhaps TRBD1 or TRBD2 (6 bases each). Germline CDR1 and CDR2: SGHRS and YFSETQ. V lost 3 bases and J 7 bases, leaving 16 bases between the germline ends. The CDR3 is 15 amino acids. Written as DNA, the CDR3 is TGCGCCAGCAGCTCGGAAGGGGGGCGAGGCGGGGAGCTGTTTTTT. This encodes CASSSEGGRGGELFF.

The chain joins TRBV2 to TRBJ2-1, with D maybe TRBD2 (6 bases). Germline values: CDR1 SNHLY, CDR2 FYNNEI. The CDR3 is 14 amino acids. With 11 bases removed from V and 4 bases from J, the gap between germline ends came to 18 bases. The CDR3 DNA follows: TGTGCCGCTAGAGTGGGGGGTAAATACAATGAGCAGTTCTTC. Translating it yields CAARVGGKYNEQFF.

The gene calls are TRBV6-1 and TRBJ2-2; tentative D call: TRBD2 (5 bases). CDR3 length: 15 amino acids. The V end lost 2 bases, the J end lost 6 bases, and 13 bases lay between the germline ends. Per germline, CDR1 MNHNS and CDR2 SASEGT. In nucleotides, the CDR3 is TGTGCCAGCAGTGAATGGACTCCCTATGCCGGGGAGCTGTTTTTT. Its translation is CASSEWTPYAGELFF.

This clone was recorded a few times. J is TRBJ2-1 and V is TRBV21-1; the table calls TRBD2, which could not be checked here. TRBV21-1 is an annotated pseudogene. This CDR3 contains 19 residues. The CDR3 is CATTAHEATSEQAYNEQFF. CDR3 nucleotides: TGTGCCACCACCGCTCATGAAGCGACTAGCGAGCAAGCCTACAATGAGCAGTTCTTC.

V gene TRBV5-1 combines with J gene TRBJ2-7; possible D gene TRBD1, 6 bases. This CDR3 spans 14 amino acids. The V gene's germline CDR1 is SGHRS and CDR2 YFSETQ. With 2 bases removed from V and 0 bases from J, the gap between germline ends came to 9 bases. CDR3 in amino acids: CASSFRDNSYEQYF. The CDR3 DNA reads TGCGCCAGCAGCTTTCGGGACAACTCCTACGAGCAGTACTTC.

This clone was found once. This rearrangement joins TRBV7-8 to TRBJ2-3; 9 bases are shared with TRBD2. The CDR3 totals 19 residues. Trimming at V came to 5 bases and at J to 0 bases, leaving 15 bases not matched to a gene. Germline V CDR1 and CDR2: SGHVS, FQNEAQ. The CDR3 spells CASSLDGGRAHSSTDTQYF. In nucleotides, the CDR3 is TGTGCCAGCAGCCTAGATGGCGGGAGGGCCCACTCTAGCACAGATACGCAGTATTTT.

This chain joins TRBV5-1 and TRBJ2-3, with 11 bases that match TRBD1. This CDR3 has 16 residues. The V segment lost 3 bases and the J segment 4 bases; nucleotides outside the gene matches: 7. Germline V lookup: CDR1 SGHRS, CDR2 YFSETQ. The CDR3: CASSWWPGQGADTQYF. CDR3 DNA: TGCGCCAGCAGCTGGTGGCCGGGACAGGGGGCAGATACGCAGTATTTT.

J is TRBJ2-1 and V is TRBV27, with 8 nucleotides matching TRBD2. Germline V lookup: CDR1 MNHEY, CDR2 SMNVEV (reference sequence). Germline trimming cut 3 bases from V and 4 bases from J; bases unmatched to any gene: 5. This CDR3 has 15 amino acids. The CDR3 DNA is TGTGCCAGCAGTTTGTCTTCGGGAGGGTACAATGAGCAGTTCTTC. Translating gives CASSLSSGGYNEQFF.

The chain carries TRBV19 and TRBJ1-2, with D possibly TRBD1 on 6 matching bases. Germline V gene lookup returns CDR1 LNHDA and CDR2 SQIVND (reference sequence). The CDR3 sequence is 12 residues long. V lost 5 bases and J 6 bases, leaving 10 bases between the germline ends. CDR3 nucleotide sequence: TGTGCCAGTAGTGGGACACCAGATGGCTACACCTTC. It translates to CASSGTPDGYTF.

V usage is TRBV6-5 and J usage is TRBJ1-1; D gene unclear. The CDR3 loop spans 13 amino acids. The V gene lost 3 bases and the J gene lost 5 bases, with 10 bases spanning the gap. Germline CDR1 is MNHEY and CDR2 is SVGAGI. The CDR3 here is CASSYSGITEAFF. CDR3 nucleotide sequence: TGTGCCAGCAGTTATTCGGGTATTACTGAAGCTTTCTTT.

This clone was recorded a few times. CDR3 nucleotides: TGCAGCGTTGAAATGGTCGAGAACACTGAAGCTTTCTTT. As protein: CSVEMVENTEAFF. The chain couples TRBV29-1 to TRBJ1-1, with D uncertain. CDR1 and CDR2 from the germline V gene are SQVTM and ANQGSEA. With 2 bases removed from V and 1 base from J, the gap between germline ends came to 8 bases. The CDR3 loop spans 13 amino acids.

This chain connects TRBV9 to TRBJ2-7; 7 bases fit TRBD1. The CDR3 runs 14 residues. V lost 0 bases and J lost 4; bases outside the gene matches: 4. In germline, CDR1 is SGDLS, CDR2 YYNGEE. The CDR3: CASSVGDSQYEQYF. For the CDR3, the DNA is TGTGCCAGCAGCGTAGGGGACAGTCAATACGAGCAGTACTTC.

The chain is built from TRBV4-3 and TRBJ2-1, with a tentative D call TRBD2 (6 bases). The CDR3 has 16 amino acids. Trimming stripped 0 bases from V and 2 bases from J, with 11 bases between. Germline lookup yields CDR1 LGHNA and CDR2 YSLEER. The CDR3 sequence: CASSQEWGGAYNEQFF. The CDR3 nucleotides read TGCGCCAGCAGCCAAGAATGGGGAGGAGCCTACAATGAGCAGTTCTTC.

The genes are TRBV5-4 and TRBJ2-1; no clear D gene. The CDR3 length is 13 residues. The germline CDR1 and CDR2 sequences are SGHNT and YYREEE (reference sequence). Trimming stripped 4 bases from V and 4 bases from J, with 9 bases between. CDR3 in DNA: TGTGCCAGCAGCCGTGGCGGATACAATGAGCAGTTCTTC. Translation: CASSRGGYNEQFF. The whole variable domain, filled in from reference TRBV5-4 and TRBJ2-1, reads ETGVTQSPTHLIKTRGQQVTLRCSSQSGHNTVSWYQQALGQGPQFIFQYYREEENGRGNFPPRFSGLQFPNYSSELNVNALELDDSALYLCASSRGGYNEQFFGPGTRLTVL.

This clone rates as medium-sized. This rearrangement joins TRBV5-6 to TRBJ2-1; D unresolved. CDR1 and CDR2 (germline): SGHDT, YYEEEE. V was clipped by 4 bases and J by 2 bases, with 7 bases between them. There are 13 residues in the CDR3. This chain's CDR3 is CASSLTTYNEQFF. CDR3 nucleotide sequence: TGTGCCAGCAGCCTCACTACCTACAATGAGCAGTTCTTC.

The chain links TRBV4-3 to TRBJ2-7, with D perhaps TRBD2 (5 bases). V was trimmed by 4 bases and J by 4 bases, leaving 14 bases between them. This CDR3 is 14 amino acids long. The germline V gene encodes CDR1 LGHNA and CDR2 YSLEER. As DNA, the CDR3 is TGCGCCAGCAGCCCCATGAGTCGGGATTACGAGCAGTACTTC. It is translated as CASSPMSRDYEQYF.

Turning to this clone: Other DNA sequences in the same sample also yield this CDR3. The rearrangement uses TRBV7-8 and TRBJ2-2; 10 bases are shared with TRBD2. This CDR3 has 15 residues. The junction had 3 bases not matched to a gene; V was cut back by 5 bases and J by 3 bases. Germline assignment: CDR1 SGHVS and CDR2 FQNEAQ. The CDR3 protein is CASSLLAGDTGELFF. In DNA form, the CDR3 reads TGTGCCAGCAGCCTTCTAGCGGGAGACACCGGGGAGCTGTTTTTT.

This rearrangement joins TRBV6-5 to TRBJ1-2, with D uncertain. CDR3 length: 13 residues. CDR1 is MNHEY and CDR2 is SVGAGI in the germline V gene. The V end was cut by 7 bases, the J end by 8 bases, with 17 bases between. CDR3 in amino acids: CASTRSRLKGYTF. In DNA form, the CDR3 reads TGTGCCAGCACCAGGAGCCGGTTGAAGGGCTACACCTTC.

This rearrangement joins TRBV19 to TRBJ1-5; 9 bases line up with TRBD1. The CDR3 totals 15 residues. Germline lookup yields CDR1 LNHDA and CDR2 SQIVND (reference sequence). J was trimmed by 7 bases and V by 4 bases; bases with no gene match: 8. CDR3 protein: CASSTHTGTGQPQHF. As DNA, the CDR3 is TGTGCCAGTAGTACACACACCGGGACAGGGCAGCCCCAGCATTTT.

The CDR3 loop is CASSLGQGAEQYF. CDR3 bases: TGTGCCAGCAGCTTGGGACAGGGGGCCGAGCAGTACTTC. V gene TRBV5-5 combines with J gene TRBJ2-7; 10 bases fit TRBD1. V gave up 0 bases and J gave up 6 bases; unmatched junction bases: 0. The V gene's germline CDR1 is SGHKS and CDR2 YYEKEE (reference sequence). This CDR3 is built from 13 residues.

J is TRBJ2-7 and V is TRBV6-6; no reliable D call. V was pared by 4 bases and J by 4 bases, with 11 bases between. Germline loops: CDR1 MNHNY, CDR2 SVGAGI (reference sequence). The CDR3 totals 13 residues. This CDR3 is CASSSSDGYEQYF. CDR3 bases: TGTGCCAGCAGTTCCTCCGACGGTTACGAGCAGTACTTC.